The 14 T cell receptor beta chains given below trace back to one sample, sequenced in a study of cytomegalovirus exposure and HLA in healthy donors. In the PCR, 60 Vbeta and 13 Jbeta primers were used. Method: immunoSEQ multiplex PCR; TCRdb's copy keeps in-frame clones and lacks some. The sample consists of approximately 160,000 clones, 75% to 90% of them appearing once. The specimen sequenced was PBMCs. All receptors come from a woman in her 50s in good health and CMV-seropositive.

The V and J genes are TRBV5-4 and TRBJ2-7; 9 bases are a match to TRBD2. The CDR3 sequence is 17 residues long. V trimming: 0 bases; J trimming: 5 bases; junction bases outside the gene matches: 12. The V gene's germline CDR1 is SGHNT and CDR2 YYREEE (reference sequence). CDR3 nucleotide sequence: TGTGCCAGCAGCTTGGTCGGGGCTAGCGGGATGGGTAACGAGCAGTACTTC. Amino acids: CASSLVGASGMGNEQYF.

In its sample, this clone was seen a few times. The V call is TRBV7-9, the J call TRBJ2-1; 14 positions match TRBD2. CDR3 length: 19 amino acids. The germline CDR1 and CDR2 sequences are SEHNR and FQNEAQ (reference sequence). V shed 5 bases and J 5 bases; nucleotides not matched to a gene: 14. CDR3 sequence reads: CASSLPPGLAGGTDNEQFF. CDR3 nucleotide sequence: TGTGCCAGCAGCCTACCTCCTGGACTAGCGGGAGGCACCGACAATGAGCAGTTCTTC.

This chain joins TRBV5-6 and TRBJ1-3; D remains ambiguous. This CDR3 region has 14 residues. CDR1 is SGHDT, CDR2 YYEEEE, per germline. V dropped 2 bases and J dropped 8 bases, with 14 bases sitting between them. The CDR3, as DNA: TGTGCCAGCAGCTTCCAACCCGCTCGGGACACCATATATTTT. Translating gives CASSFQPARDTIYF.

The chain couples TRBV4-2 to TRBJ2-7; TRBD1 might be the D (8 bases). In germline, CDR1 is LGHNA, CDR2 YNFKEQ. This CDR3 region has 14 residues. V lost 0 bases and J 6 bases, leaving 12 bases between the germline ends. For the CDR3, the DNA is TGTGCCAGCAGCCAAGATTACAGGGGGGGCGAGCAGTACTTC. Translating gives CASSQDYRGGEQYF.

V gene TRBV7-9 combines with J gene TRBJ1-6; 8 nucleotides align to TRBD1. Germline CDR1 SEHNR, CDR2 FQNEAQ (reference sequence). With V trimmed by 4 bases and J by 8 bases, 4 bases remained unmatched. The CDR3 has 14 amino acids. This chain's CDR3 is CASSSLTGDSPLHF. DNA of the CDR3: TGTGCCAGCAGCTCCTTGACAGGGGATTCACCCCTCCACTTT.

The rearrangement uses TRBV5-4 and TRBJ2-7; TRBD1 matches 8 bases. This CDR3 has 14 residues. Trimming took 5 bases from V and 4 from J; bases not matched to a gene: 8. Germline V CDR1 and CDR2: SGHNT, YYREEE (reference sequence). CDR3 residues: CASSNRGTHYEQYF. In DNA, the CDR3 is TGTGCCAGCAGTAACAGGGGGACGCATTACGAGCAGTACTTC.

The rearrangement links TRBV5-4 to TRBJ2-2; D is perhaps TRBD2 (5 bases). Trimming took off 0 bases at V and 4 bases at J, with 16 bases between the two ends. Germline V gene lookup returns CDR1 SGHNT and CDR2 YYREEE (reference sequence). The CDR3 totals 17 residues. The CDR3 reads CASSLAFRGPSTGELFF. In DNA form, the CDR3 reads TGTGCCAGCAGCTTGGCTTTCCGAGGGCCCTCCACCGGGGAGCTGTTTTTT.

This chain uses TRBV10-3 with TRBJ2-7; D is perhaps TRBD2 (5 bases). This CDR3 is built from 11 residues. Germline V lookup: CDR1 ENHRY, CDR2 SYGVKD. Trimming took off 6 bases at V and 7 bases at J, with 10 bases between the two ends. CDR3 nucleotides: TGTGCCATCAGAGGACTGGAGGAGCAGTACTTC. Protein: CAIRGLEEQYF.

The CDR3 nucleotides read TGTGCCAGCAGTGACACAGGGGCCCCCTCCACTGAAGCTTTCTTT. Amino acid sequence: CASSDTGAPSTEAFF. The chain recombines TRBV6-1 with TRBJ1-1; 7 nucleotides align to TRBD1. J lost 4 bases, V lost 3 bases, and 8 bases had no gene match. CDR3 length: 15 amino acids. Germline V gene sequence: CDR1 MNHNS, CDR2 SASEGT.

The chain is built from TRBV5-6 and TRBJ1-2, with D possibly matching TRBD1 (5 bases). Germline V gene data show CDR1 as SGHDT and CDR2 as YYEEEE. Trimming removed 5 bases at V and 5 bases at J, with 16 bases between. The CDR3 totals 14 residues. The CDR3 DNA sequence: TGTGCCAGCAGACAACCTCACGGGGGGTATGGCTACACCTTC. Translated, it gives CASRQPHGGYGYTF. Supplemented by reference TRBV5-6 and TRBJ1-2, the full variable domain reads DAGVTQSPTHLIKTRGQQVTLRCSPKSGHDTVSWYQQALGQGPQFIFQYYEEEERQRGNFPDRFSGHQFPNYSSELNVNALLLGDSALYLCASRQPHGGYGYTFGSGTRLTVV.

The CDR3, as DNA: TGTGCCAGCAGTGCGATGGGTCTCGACGGGGAGACCCAGTACTTC. This codes for CASSAMGLDGETQYF. The V and J genes are TRBV7-3 and TRBJ2-5; D remains unclear. Germline V gene lookup returns CDR1 SGHTA and CDR2 FQGTGA. Trimming stripped 6 bases from V and 5 bases from J, with 19 bases between. The CDR3 has 15 residues. Based on the CDR3 plus reference TRBV7-3 and TRBJ2-5, the full variable domain is GAGVSQTPSNKVTEKGKYVELRCDPISGHTALYWYRQSLGQGPEFLIYFQGTGAADDSGLPNDRFFAVRPEGSVSTLKIQRTERGDSAVYLCASSAMGLDGETQYFGPGTRLLVL.

V and J are TRBV5-1 and TRBJ1-1, with a weak D call TRBD1 (5 bases). Germline assignment: CDR1 SGHRS and CDR2 YFSETQ. This CDR3 is 15 amino acids long. Between the trimmed V and J ends, which lost 0 bases and 4 bases, there was a span of 13 bases. CDR3: CASSLAGGGGTEAFF. The DNA of the CDR3 is TGCGCCAGCAGCTTGGCCGGGGGGGGAGGCACTGAAGCTTTCTTT.

V and J are TRBV19 and TRBJ1-2; 7 nucleotides match TRBD1. CDR3 length: 15 amino acids. Germline loops: CDR1 LNHDA, CDR2 SQIVND (reference sequence). V shed 7 bases and J 4 bases; nucleotides not matched to a gene: 12. The CDR3 reads CASIGDSLLSYGYTF. The CDR3 DNA reads TGTGCCAGTATCGGGGACAGCCTACTTTCCTATGGCTACACCTTC.

The chain uses TRBV15 and TRBJ1-3; tentative D call: TRBD1 (5 bases). The ends were cut back, 6 bases at V and 2 bases at J, with 11 bases in the middle. Per germline, CDR1 LNHNV and CDR2 YYDKDF (reference sequence). This CDR3 is built from 14 residues. The CDR3 coding sequence is TGTGCCACCAGTACCAGGGTGACTGGAAACACCATATATTTT. Amino acids: CATSTRVTGNTIYF.